The present entry profiles one TCR beta chain with its context. Participants had their cohort set by participant-reported clinical history. Symptom resolution, clearance, or two negative PCRs marked the recovered donors of Cohort 3. Per the authors' pipeline: Amplifying reference gene primers gave estimates of nucleated cell counts. Assay: immunoSEQ multiplex PCR; the TCRdb copy retains only in-frame clones and omits some. V and J calls and clone size are as listed in that table; D and trimming were resolved from the DNA. The table includes a few hundred thousand clones, 82% detected once. This record comes from a study of blood T cell repertoires in COVID-19. In the study overall: The analysed material was cDNA or gDNA that came from T cells, B-cell-depleted T cells, or PBMCs.

This CDR3 spans 17 amino acids. Germline V gene sequence: CDR1 MDHEN, CDR2 SYDVKM. V lost 6 bases to trimming and J lost 4 bases, with 19 bases between them. This sequence was found in a man aged 35-49 years who had recovered from COVID-19. The chain uses TRBV28 and TRBJ1-6; possible D gene TRBD1, 5 bases. The sample consisted of PBMCs or T cells enriched from blood (not recorded which). The chain's CDR3 is CASRAGTDSPYNSPLHF. CDR3 sequence (DNA): TGTGCCAGCAGGGCCGGGACTGATTCTCCTTATAATTCACCCCTCCACTTT. The full variable domain, its missing parts supplied by reference TRBV28 and TRBJ1-6, is DVKVTQSSRYLVKRTGEKVFLECVQDMDHENMFWYRQDPGLGLRLIYFSYDVKMKEKGDIPEGYSVSREKKERFSLILESASTNQTSMYLCASRAGTDSPYNSPLHFGNGTRLTVT.